Below, 20 T cell receptor beta chains from the same sample are listed, as sequenced in a study of blood T cell repertoires in COVID-19. This table comes from immunoSEQ multiplex PCR, and its TCRdb copy is limited to in-frame clones, with some not included. Among about 130,000 clones listed, roughly four fifths were seen once. Source material: peripheral blood. The receptor set was obtained from a man older than 75 with COVID-19, enrolled during active disease.

This chain connects TRBV29-1 to TRBJ1-5; no reliable D call. This CDR3 contains 12 residues. Germline V gives CDR1 SQVTM, CDR2 ANQGSEA. Between the trimmed V and J ends, which lost 5 bases and 0 bases, there was a span of 5 bases. CDR3 in amino acids: CSVSNSNQPQHF. As DNA, the CDR3 is TGCAGCGTTTCTAATAGCAATCAGCCCCAGCATTTT.

The J gene is TRBJ1-1, the V gene TRBV28, with D perhaps matching TRBD1 (5 bases). The CDR3 runs to 14 residues. Germline CDR1 and CDR2: MDHEN and SYDVKM. V lost 3 bases and J 10 bases, leaving 18 bases between the germline ends. CDR3 sequence: CASSLSLGDFRAFF. The CDR3 DNA is TGTGCCAGCAGTTTGAGTTTAGGGGACTTTCGAGCTTTCTTT.

The chain joins TRBV19 to TRBJ2-3; 13 nucleotides align to TRBD2. After removal of 5 bases from V and 3 bases from J, the junction contained 8 bases not matched to a gene. The CDR3 has 17 residues. The germline V gene has CDR1 LNHDA and CDR2 SQIVND (reference sequence). This CDR3 reads CASSSRTSGRGTDTQYF. The CDR3 DNA is TGTGCCAGTAGTTCTCGGACTAGCGGGAGAGGAACAGATACGCAGTATTTT.

This clone was detected only a few times. V and J are TRBV3-1 (or the pseudogene TRBV3-2) and TRBJ2-7; TRBD2 matches 7 bases. Germline loops: CDR1 LGHDT, CDR2 YNNKEL (reference sequence). This CDR3 is 15 amino acids long. Trimming at V came to 7 bases and at J to 2 bases, leaving 11 bases not matched to a gene. The CDR3 bases are TGTGCCAGCACCCCGTCTAATCTAGCGGCCTACGAGCAGTACTTC. As protein: CASTPSNLAAYEQYF.

This chain links TRBV18 with TRBJ1-1; D remains ambiguous. The V end lost 4 bases, the J end lost 0 bases, and 12 bases lay between the germline ends. The germline gives CDR1 KGHSH, CDR2 LQKENI. CDR3 length: 15 residues. CDR3 nucleotides: TGTGCCAGCTCACTAACTAAGTTTCTGAACACTGAAGCTTTCTTT. Encoded protein: CASSLTKFLNTEAFF.

This chain links TRBV7-9 with TRBJ2-5, with TRBD2 matching 7 bases. The junction had 20 bases not matched to a gene; V was cut back by 5 bases and J by 5 bases. The CDR3 loop spans 18 amino acids. CDR1 and CDR2 (germline): SEHNR, FQNEAQ (reference sequence). The CDR3 DNA reads TGTGCCAGCAGCGCCAACGAGGCGGGGGAGGGCCGGTGGGAGACCCAGTACTTC. It translates to CASSANEAGEGRWETQYF.

This chain joins TRBV29-1 and TRBJ2-3; D gene ambiguous. The germline gives CDR1 SQVTM, CDR2 ANQGSEA. Trimming pared 2 bases from V and 5 bases from J, leaving 5 bases between. The CDR3 runs 11 residues. This CDR3 is CSVESRDTQYF. The DNA for the CDR3 is TGCAGCGTTGAATCGCGAGATACGCAGTATTTT.

The chain combines TRBV28 with TRBJ1-2; possible D gene TRBD1, 6 bases. The CDR3 is made up of 12 amino acids. V was clipped by 7 bases and J by 6 bases, with 12 bases between them. Germline V lookup: CDR1 MDHEN, CDR2 SYDVKM. The CDR3 DNA follows: TGTGCCAGCATCCAAGGGGGGGATGGCTACACCTTC. This codes for CASIQGGDGYTF.

The V gene is TRBV5-1, the J gene TRBJ2-3; D perhaps matches TRBD2 (6 bases). The V gene lost 4 bases and the J gene lost 0 bases, with 9 bases spanning the gap. The CDR3 is 14 residues long. CDR1 is SGHRS and CDR2 is YFSETQ in the germline V gene. As DNA, the CDR3 is TGCGCCAGCAGCCGCGGGACGAGCACAGATACGCAGTATTTT. Encoded protein: CASSRGTSTDTQYF. Filled out from reference TRBV5-1 and TRBJ2-3, the complete variable domain reads KAGVTQTPRYLIKTRGQQVTLSCSPISGHRSVSWYQQTPGQGLQFLFEYFSETQRNKGNFPGRFSGRQFSNSRSEMNVSTLELGDSALYLCASSRGTSTDTQYFGPGTRLTVL.

The gene calls are TRBV5-1 and TRBJ2-3, with 10 bases aligning to TRBD1. The CDR3 runs to 14 residues. The J segment lost 6 bases and the V segment lost 6 bases, leaving 7 bases of the junction unmatched. In germline, CDR1 is SGHRS, CDR2 YFSETQ. For the CDR3, the DNA is TGCGCCAGCAACAGACAGGGGGCATGGGATACGCAGTATTTT. It codes for CASNRQGAWDTQYF.

The V call is TRBV5-4, the J call TRBJ2-3; TRBD2 aligns across 7 bases. The CDR3 spans 16 residues. The trim removed 3 bases at V and 5 bases at J, leaving 12 bases unmatched. CDR1 and CDR2 from the germline V gene are SGHNT and YYREEE (reference sequence). CDR3 protein: CASSSRTSRILDTQYF. In DNA form, the CDR3 reads TGTGCCAGCAGCTCCCGGACTAGTAGGATCCTAGATACGCAGTATTTT.

The table lists this clone with a count of one. This rearrangement joins TRBV9 to TRBJ1-1; TRBD1 matches at 8 bases. Germline V gene data show CDR1 as SGDLS and CDR2 as YYNGEE. CDR3 length equals 16 residues. J gave up 6 bases and V 3 bases, and 13 bases lay outside the gene matches. CDR3 residues: CASSADPGTGRPEAFF. DNA for the CDR3: TGTGCCAGCAGCGCAGACCCAGGGACAGGTCGTCCTGAAGCTTTCTTT.

DNA of the CDR3: TGTGCCAGCAGCCAAGGTCCCGGGAGGGCCGGATACAATGAGCAGTTCTTC. It specifies CASSQGPGRAGYNEQFF. The chain uses TRBV4-2 and TRBJ2-1; 8 positions agree with TRBD2. The CDR3 has 17 amino acids. Germline CDR1 and CDR2: LGHNA and YNFKEQ. With V trimmed by 1 base and J by 4 bases, 9 bases remained unmatched.

The rearrangement joins TRBV10-1 to TRBJ2-7, with TRBD2 matching over 7 bases. The CDR3 contains 12 residues. Germline lookup yields CDR1 WNHNN and CDR2 SYGVQD (reference sequence). V was pared by 5 bases and J by 7 bases, with 5 bases of the junction left unmatched. The CDR3 loop is CASSPGLREQYF. The DNA of the CDR3 is TGCGCCAGCAGTCCGGGACTAAGGGAGCAGTACTTC.

This chain uses TRBV7-3 with TRBJ1-2; TRBD1 aligns across 7 bases. There are 14 residues in the CDR3. The trim removed 4 bases at V and 6 bases at J, leaving 8 bases unmatched. Germline loops: CDR1 SGHTA, CDR2 FQGTGA. CDR3 loop: CASSSATGRNGYTF. CDR3 DNA: TGTGCCAGCAGCTCTGCGACAGGGCGTAATGGCTACACCTTC.

About this clone itself: Germline and junction disagree at one end, which may indicate a read error. The rearrangement links TRBV7-7 to TRBJ1-3, with 7 bases identical to TRBD1. The CDR3 contains 13 residues. CDR1 is SSHAT and CDR2 is FNYEAQ in the germline V gene (reference sequence). The CDR3 is CASSRTPGQIIYF. The CDR3 DNA reads as TGTGCTAGCAGCCGCACTCCGGGACAGATCATATATTTT.

The chain is built from TRBV18 and TRBJ2-1; TRBD1 is a possible D gene (5 bases). Between the trimmed V and J ends, which lost 2 bases and 1 base, there was a span of 12 bases. In germline, CDR1 is KGHSH, CDR2 LQKENI. The CDR3 sequence is 16 residues long. The CDR3 DNA reads TGTGCCAGCTCACCAAGGACAATAACATCCTACAATGAGCAGTTCTTC. Translating it yields CASSPRTITSYNEQFF.

The chain recombines TRBV14 with TRBJ2-1, with D unresolved. This CDR3 contains 15 residues. The germline V and J ends were trimmed by 1 base and 2 bases, with 9 bases remaining between them. Germline values: CDR1 SGHDN, CDR2 FVKESK. The DNA of the CDR3 is TGTGCCAGCAGCCAAGTGCTTGGGCCCTACAATGAGCAGTTCTTC. This encodes CASSQVLGPYNEQFF.

This clone was seen a few times. J is TRBJ2-7 and V is TRBV7-3; 8 positions agree with TRBD2. Losses at the gene ends were 5 bases for V and 3 bases for J; bases not matched to a gene: 9. The germline V gene encodes CDR1 SGHTA and CDR2 FQGTGA. The CDR3 extends over 15 amino acids. CDR3 in amino acids: CASSENPGTSYEQYF. Here the CDR3 DNA reads TGTGCCAGCAGCGAAAATCCCGGGACTAGCTACGAGCAGTACTTC.

CDR3 in amino acids: CASVSRWGLGGELFF. Here the CDR3 DNA reads TGTGCCAGCGTCTCTCGCTGGGGGCTTGGCGGGGAGCTGTTTTTT. V is TRBV6-5 and J is TRBJ2-2; a weak D match, TRBD1 (6 bases). Trimming pared 8 bases from V and 7 bases from J, leaving 20 bases between. CDR3 size: 15 residues. CDR1 is MNHEY and CDR2 is SVGAGI in the germline V gene.